This entry lists 31 T cell receptor beta chains sequenced from one sample in a study of blood T cell repertoires in COVID-19 (dated by TCRdb to about 2020). Library preparation was by the immunoSEQ multiplex PCR assay. TCRdb provides this immuneACCESS table in a form limited to in-frame rearrangements. Some clones are lacking; in checked studies, under half of them reflect an unresolved V gene, and why the rest are absent is not known. Within this sample are some 140,000 clones, with roughly 80% of them counted one time only. The ten largest make up 9% to 14% of the sample. The sample consisted of peripheral blood. The receptors stem from an older woman with COVID-19, enrolled during active disease.

Comments on this clone: The same CDR3 is also encoded by other DNA sequences in this sample. The chain carries TRBV11-3 and TRBJ1-1; the D gene is possibly TRBD1 (6 bases). CDR3 length: 14 amino acids. Trimming cost V 1 base and J 1 base, with 7 bases left between them. Germline loops: CDR1 SGHNT, CDR2 YENEEA. The CDR3 coding sequence is TGTGCCAGCAGCTTAGGCAGGGGGAACACTGAAGCTTTCTTT. It is translated as CASSLGRGNTEAFF.

The chain carries TRBV7-2 and TRBJ2-2; TRBD2 is a possible D gene (5 bases). The germline CDR1 and CDR2 sequences are SGHTA and FQGNSA. Between the trimmed V and J ends, which lost 8 bases and 2 bases, there was a span of 15 bases. The CDR3 sequence is 15 residues long. The CDR3 spells CASRWAGGNTGELFF. In DNA, the CDR3 is TGTGCCAGCCGCTGGGCGGGCGGCAACACCGGGGAGCTGTTTTTT.

In its sample, this clone was seen a few times. The chain recombines TRBV7-6 with TRBJ2-7; D not resolved. Trimming cost V 3 bases and J 2 bases, with 8 bases left between them. The CDR3 runs to 13 residues. CDR1 and CDR2 from the germline V gene are SGHVS and FNYEAQ. The CDR3 here is CASSLGSTYEQYF. The CDR3 coding sequence is TGTGCCAGCAGCTTGGGCAGTACCTACGAGCAGTACTTC.

This clone was recorded a few times. The J gene is TRBJ2-7, the V gene TRBV6-6, with 7 bases fitting TRBD2. The CDR3 is 14 residues long. Per germline, CDR1 MNHNY and CDR2 SVGAGI (reference sequence). With 6 bases clipped from V and 0 bases from J, the junction kept 5 bases outside the gene matches. CDR3 loop: CASRASGSSYEQYV. The CDR3 region has the DNA TGTGCCAGCAGGGCTAGCGGAAGCTCCTACGAGCAGTACGTC.

The chain uses TRBV4-1 and TRBJ1-4; tentative D call: TRBD1 (5 bases). The CDR3 runs 14 residues. CDR1 is MGHRA, CDR2 YSYEKL, per germline. V was pared by 1 base and J by 5 bases, with 8 bases between. The CDR3 is CASSQGGRNEKLFF. The CDR3, as DNA: TGCGCCAGCAGCCAAGGGGGGAGGAATGAAAAACTGTTTTTT.

V usage is TRBV7-9 and J usage is TRBJ1-1; D is unresolved. The germline CDR1 and CDR2 sequences are SEHNR and FQNEAQ (reference sequence). The CDR3 is 13 residues long. Trimming cost V 5 bases and J 0 bases, with 7 bases left between them. The CDR3 spells CASSPPLNTEAFF. In DNA form, the CDR3 reads TGTGCCAGCAGCCCTCCCTTGAACACTGAAGCTTTCTTT. The full variable domain, with the rest looked up from reference TRBV7-9 and TRBJ1-1, is DTGVSQNPRHKITKRGQNVTFRCDPISEHNRLYWYRQTLGQGPEFLTYFQNEAQLEKSRLLSDRFSAERPKGSFSTLEIQRTEQGDSAMYLCASSPPLNTEAFFGQGTRLTVV.

V and J are TRBV29-1 and TRBJ2-6; D is undetermined. V was pared by 6 bases and J by 2 bases, with 14 bases between. Germline CDR1 reads SQVTM; CDR2 reads ANQGSEA. CDR3 length equals 15 residues. The CDR3 sequence is CSVLPIGPGANVLTF. In DNA, the CDR3 is TGCAGCGTCCTACCTATTGGTCCTGGGGCCAACGTCCTGACTTTC. Full variable domain (outside the CDR3, taken from reference TRBV29-1 and TRBJ2-6): SAVISQKPSRDICQRGTSLTIQCQVDSQVTMMFWYRQQPGQSLTLIATANQGSEATYESGFVIDKFPISRPNLTFSTLTVSNMSPEDSSIYLCSVLPIGPGANVLTFGAGSRLTVL.

This chain's CDR3 is CASGADIGGWRQPQHF. Written as DNA, the CDR3 is TGTGCCAGTGGGGCGGATATCGGAGGGTGGCGTCAGCCCCAGCATTTT. The rearrangement joins TRBV19 to TRBJ1-5; D is perhaps TRBD1 (5 bases). Germline lookup yields CDR1 LNHDA and CDR2 SQIVND (reference sequence). V was trimmed by 8 bases and J by 6 bases, leaving 23 bases between them. The CDR3 contains 16 residues.

The chain joins TRBV30 to TRBJ1-1; D may be TRBD1 (5 bases). The CDR3 length is 12 residues. Germline V gives CDR1 GTSNPN, CDR2 SVGIG (reference sequence). V lost 5 bases and J 4 bases, leaving 11 bases between the germline ends. This CDR3 is CAWGRGGTEAFF. The CDR3 DNA reads as TGTGCCTGGGGGCGCGGGGGCACTGAAGCTTTCTTT.

Points on this clone: The sample has other DNA sequences that encode this CDR3 too. The rearrangement links TRBV3-1 (or the pseudogene TRBV3-2) to TRBJ2-1; 9 nucleotides match TRBD2. V trimming: 0 bases; J trimming: 4 bases; junction bases outside the gene matches: 4. Germline V gene sequence: CDR1 LGHDT, CDR2 YNNKEL (reference sequence). The length of the CDR3 is 16 residues. The CDR3 is CASSQDRLAGYNEQFF. In nucleotides, the CDR3 is TGTGCCAGCAGCCAAGATCGGCTAGCGGGGTACAATGAGCAGTTCTTC.

CDR3 in DNA: TGTGCCATCAGTGGGGTGGGAGACTATGGCTACACCTTC. This gives the protein CAISGVGDYGYTF. This rearrangement joins TRBV10-3 to TRBJ1-2, with D hard to call. The CDR3 has 13 amino acids. Germline V CDR1 and CDR2: ENHRY, SYGVKD. V lost 4 bases, J lost 3 bases, and 9 bases lay in between.

This clone was recorded once. The rearrangement links TRBV5-1 to TRBJ2-5; 12 bases agree with TRBD2. The ends lost 3 bases at V and 1 base at J; junction bases unmatched: 1. Per the germline V gene, CDR1 is SGHRS and CDR2 is YFSETQ. This CDR3 has 15 residues. The chain's CDR3 is CASSSSGGGQETQYF. DNA for the CDR3: TGCGCCAGCAGCTCTAGCGGGGGGGGCCAAGAGACCCAGTACTTC.

The J gene is TRBJ2-3, the V gene TRBV7-3, with D possibly matching TRBD2 (5 bases). The CDR3 length is 15 residues. V lost 0 bases to trimming and J lost 0 bases, with 7 bases between them. The germline CDR1 and CDR2 sequences are SGHTA and FQGTGA. CDR3 protein: CASSLTGASTDTQYF. As DNA, the CDR3 is TGTGCCAGCAGCTTAACGGGAGCAAGCACAGATACGCAGTATTTT.

This clone was seen a single time. The gene calls are TRBV6-5 and TRBJ1-2; 7 nucleotides match TRBD1. J gave up 4 bases and V 2 bases, and 4 bases lay outside the gene matches. CDR3 length: 14 residues. Germline-derived CDR1 and CDR2 are MNHEY and SVGAGI. The CDR3 DNA reads as TGTGCCAGCAGTTACAGGACAGGTTCCTATGGCTACACCTTC. Translation: CASSYRTGSYGYTF.

The chain combines TRBV6-6 with TRBJ1-2; D might be TRBD1 (6 bases). The CDR3 loop spans 14 amino acids. Germline CDR1 reads MNHNY; CDR2 reads SVGAGI (reference sequence). V lost 7 bases to trimming and J lost 6 bases, with 18 bases between them. The CDR3 region has the DNA TGTGCCAGCAACCCCGGACAGCCGGTAGATGGCTACACCTTC. Residues: CASNPGQPVDGYTF.

The table lists this clone with a few counts. This chain links TRBV7-3 with TRBJ1-1; 8 nucleotides line up with TRBD1. Germline lookup yields CDR1 SGHTA and CDR2 FQGTGA. Trimming took 5 bases from V and 3 from J; bases not matched to a gene: 8. This CDR3 is built from 15 residues. The CDR3 loop is CASSRGQGGHTEAFF. The CDR3 nucleotides are TGTGCCAGCAGCCGTGGACAGGGAGGCCACACTGAAGCTTTCTTT.

The CDR3 nucleotides read TGTGCCAGCATGGATAGGGGATCCATGAACACTGAAGCTTTCTTT. It is translated as CASMDRGSMNTEAFF. The chain has TRBV6-5 and TRBJ1-1, with D perhaps TRBD1 (5 bases). The CDR3 consists of 15 residues. The V end lost 7 bases, the J end lost 0 bases, and 15 bases lay between the germline ends. From germline, CDR1 is MNHEY and CDR2 SVGAGI.

The gene calls are TRBV7-6 and TRBJ2-7; 9 nucleotides align to TRBD2. The CDR3 consists of 18 residues. CDR1 and CDR2 (germline): SGHVS, FNYEAQ. The ends lost 5 bases at V and 0 bases at J; junction bases unmatched: 14. In DNA, the CDR3 is TGTGCCAGCAGCCTTCTAGCGGGGAATCCATTACGCTCCTACGAGCAGTACGTC. Translating it yields CASSLLAGNPLRSYEQYV.

The chain couples TRBV5-1 to TRBJ1-2; 7 bases agree with TRBD1. The CDR3 is 13 residues long. V lost 2 bases to trimming and J lost 5 bases; unmatched junction nucleotides: 3. Germline CDR1 reads SGHRS; CDR2 reads YFSETQ. As DNA, the CDR3 is TGCGCCAGCAGCTTACGGGGACAGTATGGCTACACCTTC. It specifies CASSLRGQYGYTF. Full variable domain (missing parts from reference TRBV5-1 and TRBJ1-2): KAGVTQTPRYLIKTRGQQVTLSCSPISGHRSVSWYQQTPGQGLQFLFEYFSETQRNKGNFPGRFSGRQFSNSRSEMNVSTLELGDSALYLCASSLRGQYGYTFGSGTRLTVV.

The chain links TRBV7-6 to TRBJ2-1, with 8 bases that match TRBD2. The CDR3 sequence is 13 residues long. The trim removed 5 bases at V and 12 bases at J, leaving 9 bases unmatched. CDR1 and CDR2 (germline): SGHVS, FNYEAQ. The CDR3 DNA reads as TGTGCCAGCAGCAGAAGAGCGGGAGCGATGCAGTTCTTC. This translates into CASSRRAGAMQFF. The full variable domain, rest sourced from reference TRBV7-6 and TRBJ2-1, is GAGVSQSPRYKVTKRGQDVALRCDPISGHVSLYWYRQALGQGPEFLTYFNYEAQQDKSGLPNDRFSAERPEGSISTLTIQRTEQRDSAMYRCASSRRAGAMQFFGPGTRLTVL.

The chain joins TRBV19 to TRBJ1-1; possibly TRBD1 for D (6 bases). The V end lost 8 bases, the J end lost 4 bases, and 14 bases lay between the germline ends. Germline V gene data show CDR1 as LNHDA and CDR2 as SQIVND (reference sequence). The CDR3 contains 13 residues. CDR3 coding DNA: TGTGCCAGTGCCAGGGGAGGGGTCACTGAAGCTTTCTTT. Translating it yields CASARGGVTEAFF.

This rearrangement joins TRBV3-1 (or the pseudogene TRBV3-2) to TRBJ2-5; 8 nucleotides agree with TRBD1. The CDR3 has 16 amino acids. With 0 bases clipped from V and 2 bases from J, the junction kept 5 bases outside the gene matches. Germline CDR1 reads LGHDT; CDR2 reads YNNKEL (reference sequence). The DNA of the CDR3 is TGTGCCAGCAGCCAAGATCCACAGGGGGGACAAGAGACCCAGTACTTC. As protein: CASSQDPQGGQETQYF.

The CDR3 DNA follows: TGTGCCAGCAGTTCCCGACATGATTCTGAGCAGTTCTTC. It encodes CASSSRHDSEQFF. The chain has TRBV6-2 or TRBV6-3 and TRBJ2-1; D not resolved. Trimming took 4 bases from V and 9 from J, leaving 13 bases between them. The CDR3 has 13 residues. Germline-derived CDR1 and CDR2 are MNHEY and SVGEGT.

CDR3 nucleotide sequence: TGTGCCAGCACACAGGGACATAGCAATCAGCCCCAGCATTTT. It yields the protein CASTQGHSNQPQHF. The genes are TRBV6-5 and TRBJ1-5, with D maybe TRBD1 (6 bases). The CDR3 length is 14 residues. Germline V gene lookup returns CDR1 MNHEY and CDR2 SVGAGI. Trimming removed 7 bases at V and 0 bases at J, with 10 bases between.

The V and J genes are TRBV5-5 and TRBJ2-3, with D hard to call. This CDR3 region has 15 residues. The ends were cut back, 2 bases at V and 2 bases at J, with 12 bases in the middle. Germline CDR1 SGHKS, CDR2 YYEKEE (reference sequence). CDR3 nucleotides: TGTGCCAGCAGCTTATCCGGGTACCCCACAGATACGCAGTATTTT. Protein product: CASSLSGYPTDTQYF.

This rearrangement joins TRBV27 to TRBJ1-2; 8 nucleotides agree with TRBD1. Germline V gene lookup returns CDR1 MNHEY and CDR2 SMNVEV (reference sequence). Trimming removed 5 bases from V and 8 bases from J; junction bases left unmatched: 7. This CDR3 has 13 residues. The CDR3 loop is CASSITGGGGYTF. The CDR3 nucleotides read TGTGCCAGCAGTATAACAGGGGGAGGCGGCTACACCTTC.

The V gene is TRBV19, the J gene TRBJ2-3, with D tentatively TRBD1 (6 bases). The ends were cut back, 6 bases at V and 0 bases at J, with 13 bases in the middle. CDR3 length equals 15 residues. Germline CDR1 LNHDA, CDR2 SQIVND (reference sequence). The CDR3 DNA follows: TGTGCCAGTAGCCTGGGGGCCCCTAGCACAGATACGCAGTATTTT. Its protein is CASSLGAPSTDTQYF.

This clone was counted at least ten times. One end of the junction is discordant with germline, which a read error may explain. The chain links TRBV7-9 to TRBJ2-5, with D perhaps matching TRBD2 (5 bases). The CDR3 runs 15 residues. Germline V gives CDR1 SEHNR, CDR2 FQNEAQ (reference sequence). The CDR3 region has the DNA TGTGCCAGCAGCGCCGTTCTAGCTTCCCAAGAGTCCCAGTACTTC. This translates into CASSAVLASQESQYF.

The chain links TRBV7-9 to TRBJ2-2; a weak D match, TRBD1 (6 bases). V was cut by 4 bases and J by 0 bases, with 18 bases left in between. The CDR3 has 18 amino acids. In germline, CDR1 is SEHNR, CDR2 FQNEAQ (reference sequence). CDR3 sequence: CASSWYGSGTTNTGELFF. The DNA for the CDR3 is TGTGCCAGCAGCTGGTATGGTTCAGGGACAACGAACACCGGGGAGCTGTTTTTT.

This chain links TRBV19 with TRBJ2-6; D gene unclear. With 9 bases removed from V and 4 bases from J, the gap between germline ends came to 16 bases. The CDR3 is 15 residues long. Germline V lookup: CDR1 LNHDA, CDR2 SQIVND (reference sequence). In nucleotides, the CDR3 is TGTGCCAGCACCCCTCTCGGGTGGGGGGCCAACGTCCTGACTTTC. This codes for CASTPLGWGANVLTF.

The rearrangement links TRBV7-6 to TRBJ2-1, with 11 bases fitting TRBD2. Germline V gene lookup returns CDR1 SGHVS and CDR2 FNYEAQ. The CDR3 has 16 amino acids. Trimming at V came to 4 bases and at J to 5 bases, leaving 7 bases not matched to a gene. The CDR3 sequence is CASSSGRLAGNNEQFF. The CDR3, as DNA: TGTGCCAGCAGCTCCGGCAGACTAGCGGGAAACAATGAGCAGTTCTTC. Full variable domain (outside the CDR3, taken from reference TRBV7-6 and TRBJ2-1): GAGVSQSPRYKVTKRGQDVALRCDPISGHVSLYWYRQALGQGPEFLTYFNYEAQQDKSGLPNDRFSAERPEGSISTLTIQRTEQRDSAMYRCASSSGRLAGNNEQFFGPGTRLTVL.